A single sample gave rise to the 20 T cell receptor beta chains below, sequenced in a study of OX40 agonist ivuxolimab in advanced cancers. Sequencing was performed with immunoSEQ multiplex PCR; in TCRdb, only in-frame clones are kept and a portion is missing. The sample includes about 110,000 clones, approximately 89% of them seen just once. The sequencing here drew on CD4+ or CD8+ T cells sorted from blood, taken in a trial of the OX40 agonist ivuxolimab. All receptors come from an adult with an advanced solid tumor such as melanoma, head and neck, liver or kidney cancer.

V usage is TRBV7-9 and J usage is TRBJ2-5; D could derive from TRBD1 or TRBD2 (5 bases each). CDR3 size: 13 residues. Trimming stripped 3 bases from V and 7 bases from J, with 12 bases between. CDR1 SEHNR and CDR2 FQNEAQ come from the germline V gene (reference sequence). CDR3 in amino acids: CASSFSGTGTQYF. Here the CDR3 DNA reads TGTGCCAGCAGCTTTTCAGGGACGGGGACCCAGTACTTC.

Only one count was recorded for this clone. The V and J genes are TRBV15 and TRBJ1-5; no definite D call. Germline V gives CDR1 LNHNV, CDR2 YYDKDF (reference sequence). Trimming left V 0 bases short and J 6 bases short, with 12 bases between. The CDR3 covers 15 residues. In nucleotides, the CDR3 is TGTGCCACCAGCAGAGATTACGGCGGGGTTCAGCCCCAGCATTTT. This sequence encodes CATSRDYGGVQPQHF.

The V call is TRBV7-9, the J call TRBJ2-7; 15 positions match TRBD2. Trimming took 3 bases from V and 6 from J; bases not matched to a gene: 0. The CDR3 extends over 14 amino acids. Germline loops: CDR1 SEHNR, CDR2 FQNEAQ (reference sequence). The CDR3 protein is CASSLGLAGGEQYF. The CDR3 DNA follows: TGTGCCAGCAGCTTGGGACTAGCGGGGGGCGAGCAGTACTTC.

This chain uses TRBV18 with TRBJ1-2; no reliable D call. The CDR3 spans 13 residues. Trimming left V 3 bases short and J 6 bases short, with 11 bases between. Germline V gene data show CDR1 as KGHSH and CDR2 as LQKENI. The CDR3 DNA is TGTGCCAGCTCACCCGATCAGGACCATGGCTACACCTTC. Protein product: CASSPDQDHGYTF. Complete variable domain (other parts from reference TRBV18 and TRBJ1-2): NAGVMQNPRHLVRRRGQEARLRCSPMKGHSHVYWYRQLPEEGLKFMVYLQKENIIDESGMPKERFSAEFPKEGPSILRIQQVVRGDSAAYFCASSPDQDHGYTFGSGTRLTVV.

The chain carries TRBV19 and TRBJ2-7, with 7 bases fitting TRBD1. CDR1 LNHDA and CDR2 SQIVND come from the germline V gene (reference sequence). CDR3 length: 15 amino acids. The V and J ends lost 7 bases and 5 bases, in that order; junction bases with no gene match: 14. The DNA for the CDR3 is TGTGCCAGTACCCCGAGGACAGGATCGATGAACGAGCAGTACTTC. It specifies CASTPRTGSMNEQYF. The complete variable domain, with remaining parts taken from reference TRBV19 and TRBJ2-7, reads DGGITQSPKYLFRKEGQNVTLSCEQNLNHDAMYWYRQDPGQGLRLIYYSQIVNDFQKGDIAEGYSVSREKKESFPLTVTSAQKNPTAFYLCASTPRTGSMNEQYFGPGTRLTVT.

The chain is built from TRBV7-9 and TRBJ1-4; D may be TRBD1 (6 bases). The CDR3 consists of 14 residues. V lost 10 bases and J 6 bases, leaving 18 bases between the germline ends. From germline, CDR1 is SEHNR and CDR2 FQNEAQ (reference sequence). The CDR3 nucleotides read TGTGCCACGGCGGGGGACATCGGCGATGAAAAACTGTTTTTT. Translated, it gives CATAGDIGDEKLFF. Drawing the rest from reference TRBV7-9 and TRBJ1-4, the complete variable domain is DTGVSQNPRHKITKRGQNVTFRCDPISEHNRLYWYRQTLGQGPEFLTYFQNEAQLEKSRLLSDRFSAERPKGSFSTLEIQRTEQGDSAMYLCATAGDIGDEKLFFGSGTQLSVL.

V is TRBV28 and J is TRBJ1-3, with D hard to call. This CDR3 contains 14 residues. Trimming pared 3 bases from V and 0 bases from J, leaving 6 bases between. CDR1 is MDHEN, CDR2 SYDVKM, per germline. CDR3 sequence (DNA): TGTGCCAGCAGTTTCTTGAGCTCTGGAAACACCATATATTTT. Protein: CASSFLSSGNTIYF. The complete variable domain, with remaining parts taken from reference TRBV28 and TRBJ1-3, reads DVKVTQSSRYLVKRTGEKVFLECVQDMDHENMFWYRQDPGLGLRLIYFSYDVKMKEKGDIPEGYSVSREKKERFSLILESASTNQTSMYLCASSFLSSGNTIYFGEGSWLTVV.

The V and J genes are TRBV29-1 and TRBJ1-1, with D possibly being TRBD1 (6 bases). The CDR3 has 13 residues. The germline V gene encodes CDR1 SQVTM and CDR2 ANQGSEA. V was clipped by 0 bases and J by 5 bases, with 10 bases between them. CDR3 protein: CSVEDLGGTEAFF. The CDR3 DNA reads as TGCAGCGTTGAAGACTTAGGGGGGACTGAAGCTTTCTTT.

The CDR3 region is CASSLLGETQYF. In DNA form, the CDR3 reads TGTGCCAGCAGCTTGTTGGGAGAGACCCAGTACTTC. The chain combines TRBV11-1 with TRBJ2-5; D not certain. V lost 3 bases, J lost 4 bases, and 6 bases lay in between. Germline V gene sequence: CDR1 SGHAT, CDR2 FQDESV (reference sequence). The CDR3 spans 12 residues.

The CDR3 sequence is CASRRAEQV. The CDR3 DNA follows: TGTGCCAGTAGGAGGGCGGAACAAGTC. V is TRBV19 and J is TRBJ2-7, with D perhaps TRBD2 (5 bases). There are 9 residues in the CDR3. CDR1 is LNHDA, CDR2 SQIVND, per germline (reference sequence).

This sequence joins TRBV28 and TRBJ1-1, with 7 bases identical to TRBD1. The trim removed 5 bases at V and 1 base at J, leaving 4 bases unmatched. The V gene's germline CDR1 is MDHEN and CDR2 SYDVKM. CDR3 size: 14 residues. The CDR3 is CASSGDRRNTEAFF. CDR3 bases: TGTGCCAGCAGTGGGGACAGAAGGAACACTGAAGCTTTCTTT.

CDR3 nucleotide sequence: TGTGCCAGCAGCCCCAAACGGACTCGTTATTACGAGCAGTACTTC. The encoded protein is CASSPKRTRYYEQYF. The chain carries TRBV7-8 and TRBJ2-7; D might be TRBD2 (5 bases). Germline values: CDR1 SGHVS, CDR2 FQNEAQ. The CDR3 length is 15 residues. V dropped 5 bases and J dropped 4 bases, with 18 bases sitting between them.

The chain is built from TRBV6-1 and TRBJ1-2, with 9 nucleotides matching TRBD1. The trim removed 4 bases at V and 2 bases at J, leaving 2 bases unmatched. This CDR3 has 14 amino acids. Germline CDR1 reads MNHNS; CDR2 reads SASEGT. The CDR3 loop reads CASSVGQGNYGYTF. The CDR3 DNA reads as TGTGCCAGCAGTGTAGGACAGGGGAACTATGGCTACACCTTC.

The CDR3: CASSDTKTGGFGYTF. The CDR3 DNA reads as TGTGCCAGCAGTGATACAAAGACAGGGGGCTTTGGCTACACCTTC. The rearrangement links TRBV25-1 to TRBJ1-2; 10 bases fit TRBD1. Per the germline V gene, CDR1 is MGHDK and CDR2 is SYGVNS. Trimming cost V 3 bases and J 7 bases; bases outside gene matches: 8. This CDR3 spans 15 amino acids.

The chain links TRBV7-3 to TRBJ2-5; the D gene is possibly TRBD2 (6 bases). The CDR3 is 13 residues long. Germline assignment: CDR1 SGHTA and CDR2 FQGTGA. Trimming cost V 5 bases and J 6 bases, with 13 bases left between them. In DNA form, the CDR3 reads TGTGCCAGCAGCCCCCAGGGAGGTCAGACCCAGTACTTC. It encodes CASSPQGGQTQYF.

Remarks on this clone: The junction departs from the called germline gene at one end, perhaps through a read error. The chain links TRBV7-7 to TRBJ2-1; 8 bases map to TRBD2. This CDR3 has 17 amino acids. Looked up from germline, CDR1 is SSHAT and CDR2 is FNYEAQ (reference sequence). The CDR3 reads CASSLTAGLEGIHEQFF. The DNA of the CDR3 is TGTGCTAGCAGCTTAACGGCGGGACTAGAAGGTATCCATGAGCAGTTCTTC.

The chain recombines TRBV5-4 with TRBJ2-7, with 8 positions matching TRBD2. J gave up 4 bases and V 2 bases, and 8 bases lay outside the gene matches. This CDR3 comprises 15 residues. The germline V gene has CDR1 SGHNT and CDR2 YYREEE (reference sequence). The CDR3 DNA reads TGTGCCAGCAGCTTAACTAGCGGTGGGGGATACGAGCAGTACTTC. Amino acids: CASSLTSGGGYEQYF.

The V call is TRBV30, the J call TRBJ2-7, with TRBD2 matching 7 bases. Germline lookup yields CDR1 GTSNPN and CDR2 SVGIG (reference sequence). The V segment lost 0 bases and the J segment 2 bases; nucleotides outside the gene matches: 10. The CDR3 consists of 16 residues. This chain's CDR3 is CAWSVSHGRPPYEQYF. The DNA of the CDR3 is TGTGCCTGGAGTGTATCCCACGGGAGGCCCCCCTACGAGCAGTACTTC.

The V and J genes are TRBV19 and TRBJ1-2; D gene unclear. This CDR3 is 13 amino acids long. Germline V gene sequence: CDR1 LNHDA, CDR2 SQIVND (reference sequence). V was trimmed by 7 bases and J by 3 bases, leaving 12 bases between them. The DNA of the CDR3 is TGTGCCAGTAACGGCGGACCGGACTATGGCTACACCTTC. This sequence encodes CASNGGPDYGYTF.

This rearrangement joins TRBV7-2 to TRBJ1-1; no clear D. Germline V gene lookup returns CDR1 SGHTA and CDR2 FQGNSA. The CDR3 has 15 amino acids. V was trimmed by 5 bases and J by 5 bases, leaving 18 bases between them. The CDR3 is CASSANLEGGTEAFF. CDR3 DNA sequence: TGTGCCAGCAGCGCAAACCTCGAGGGAGGGACTGAAGCTTTCTTT.